Given below is one TCR beta chain in context. The data belong to a study of CD8 T cells in Susac syndrome. In germline, CDR1 is SQVTM, CDR2 ANQGSEA. V lost 4 bases, J lost 6 bases, and 5 bases stayed unmatched. This CDR3 spans 13 amino acids. Sequencing of TCR beta covered CD8+ and CD4+ T cells obtained from blood. Healthy donors formed controls matched for age and sex. TEMRA cells were FACS-enriched, while CD8+ and CD4+ T cells were negatively isolated. RNA in amounts of about 0.5 to 1 ug was reverse transcribed with random hexamers. An immunoSEQ multiplex PCR generated amplified TCR beta CDR3 products spanning 54 Vbeta and 13 Jbeta. Each CDR3 protein gets one entry after TCRdb re-called the immunoSEQ multiplex PCR reads with MiXCR. The sample holds around 160,000 distinct CDR3 sequences, around 93% seen once.

Specimen: CD4+ T cells from PBMCs. The chain employs TRBV29-1 and TRBJ2-3; 9 bases line up with TRBD2. This receptor was taken from a human donor in good health. The CDR3 loop is CSVGSGGLDTQYF. CDR3 bases: TGCAGCGTTGGAAGCGGGGGGTTGGATACGCAGTATTTT.